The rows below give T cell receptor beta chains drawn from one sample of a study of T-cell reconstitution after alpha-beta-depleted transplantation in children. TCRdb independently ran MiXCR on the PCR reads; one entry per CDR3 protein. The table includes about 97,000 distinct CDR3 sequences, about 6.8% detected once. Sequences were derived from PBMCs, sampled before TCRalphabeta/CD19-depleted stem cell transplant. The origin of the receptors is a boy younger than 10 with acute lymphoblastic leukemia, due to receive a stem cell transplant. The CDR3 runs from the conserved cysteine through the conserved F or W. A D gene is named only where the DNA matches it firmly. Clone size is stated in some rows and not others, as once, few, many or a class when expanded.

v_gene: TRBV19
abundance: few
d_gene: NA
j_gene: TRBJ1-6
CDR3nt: TGTGCCAGTAGTCCTTCGGCCATATCGGTGAATTCACCCCTCCACTTT
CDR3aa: CASSPSAISVNSPLHF

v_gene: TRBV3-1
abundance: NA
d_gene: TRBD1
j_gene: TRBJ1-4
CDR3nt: TGTGCCTGCAGCCTCCGGACAGGGGGGCATGAAAAACTGTTTTTT
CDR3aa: CACSLRTGGHEKLFF

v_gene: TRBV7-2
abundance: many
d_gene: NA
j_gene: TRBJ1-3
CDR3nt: TGTGCCAGCAGCACCACTGGAAACACCATATATTTT
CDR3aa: CASSTTGNTIYF

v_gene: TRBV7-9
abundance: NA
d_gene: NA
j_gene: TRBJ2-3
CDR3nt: TGTGCCAGCAGCTTAATGGGGGTCCGCACAGATACGCAGTATTTT
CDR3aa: CASSLMGVRTDTQYF

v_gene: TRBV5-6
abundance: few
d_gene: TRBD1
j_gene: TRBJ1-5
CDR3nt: TGTGCCAGCAGCTTAAGGGGGCCAGGCAATCAGCCCCAGCATTTT
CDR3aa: CASSLRGPGNQPQHF

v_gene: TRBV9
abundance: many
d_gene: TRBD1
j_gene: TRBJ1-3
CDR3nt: TGTGCCAGCAGCGCGGGACAGAATAAGATCACCATATATTTT
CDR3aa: CASSAGQNKITIYF

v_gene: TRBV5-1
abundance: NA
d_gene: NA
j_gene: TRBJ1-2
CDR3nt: TGCGCCAGCAGCTTGGCAGGGGTGGTAGGCTATGGCTACACCTTC
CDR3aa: CASSLAGVVGYGYTF

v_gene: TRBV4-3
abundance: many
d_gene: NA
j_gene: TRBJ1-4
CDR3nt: TGCGCCAGCAGCCAAGTGGAAGAAAAACTGTTTTTT
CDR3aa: CASSQVEEKLFF

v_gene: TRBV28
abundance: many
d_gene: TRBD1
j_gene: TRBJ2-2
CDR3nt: TGTGCCAGCAGTTTATCTGGACAGGGTAACACCGGGGAGCTGTTTTTT
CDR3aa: CASSLSGQGNTGELFF

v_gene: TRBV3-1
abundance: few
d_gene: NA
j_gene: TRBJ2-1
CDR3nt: TGTACCTGCAGTGGGCCTCTTTCGGACAGAAAAGGCTCCTACAATGAGCAGTTCTTC
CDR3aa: CTCSGPLSDRKGSYNEQFF

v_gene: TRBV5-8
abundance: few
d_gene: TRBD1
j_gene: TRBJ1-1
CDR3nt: TGTGCCAGCAGCTTGAACAGGGGGATTACCGGGGGCACTGAAGCTTTCTTT
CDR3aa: CASSLNRGITGGTEAFF

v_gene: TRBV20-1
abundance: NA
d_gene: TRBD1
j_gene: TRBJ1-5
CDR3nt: TGCAGTGCCCCTAGGACAGGGGGCCCCTTTTATAGCAATCAGCCCCAGCATTTT
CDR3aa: CSAPRTGGPFYSNQPQHF

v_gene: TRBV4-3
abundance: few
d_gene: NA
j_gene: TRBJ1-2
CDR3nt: TGCGCCAGCAGCCGCAACGGGGGGGGCGACTATGGCTACACCTTC
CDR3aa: CASSRNGGGDYGYTF

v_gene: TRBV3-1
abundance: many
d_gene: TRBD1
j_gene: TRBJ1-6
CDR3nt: TGTGCCAGCAGCCAAGATCCAGGGGGAAGGAATTCACCCCTCCACTTT
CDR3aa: CASSQDPGGRNSPLHF

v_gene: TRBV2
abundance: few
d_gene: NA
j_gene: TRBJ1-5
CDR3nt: TGTGCCGGCGGGGCTGAGGGCAATCAGCCCCAGCATTTT
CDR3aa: CAGGAEGNQPQHF

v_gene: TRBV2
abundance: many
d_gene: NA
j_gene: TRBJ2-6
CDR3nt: TGTGCCAGCGGCGGACGGTACTCTGGGGCCAACGTCCTGACTTTC
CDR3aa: CASGGRYSGANVLTF

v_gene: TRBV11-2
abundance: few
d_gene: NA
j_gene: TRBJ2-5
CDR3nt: TGTGCCAGCAGCTTAGCGCCCAGCGTGGAGACCCAGTACTTC
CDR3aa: CASSLAPSVETQYF

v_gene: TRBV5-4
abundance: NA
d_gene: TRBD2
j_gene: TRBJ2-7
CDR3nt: TGTGCCAGCAGCATGGGGGCTAGCGGGGGAGCCTACGAGCAGTACTTC
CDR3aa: CASSMGASGGAYEQYF

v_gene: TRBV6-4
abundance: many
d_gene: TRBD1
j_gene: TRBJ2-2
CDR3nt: TGTGCCAGCAAACCCTACTCCCGAGGACAGGGGGAGGACACCGGGGAGCTGTTTTTT
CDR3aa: CASKPYSRGQGEDTGELFF

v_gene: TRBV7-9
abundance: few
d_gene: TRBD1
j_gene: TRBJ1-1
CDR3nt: TGTGCCAGCAGCTTAGAGGGGACAGGGTGGAACACTGAAGCTTTCTTT
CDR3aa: CASSLEGTGWNTEAFF

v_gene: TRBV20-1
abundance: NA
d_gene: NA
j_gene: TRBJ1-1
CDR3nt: TGCAGTGCTAGTAACGGGGGGAACACTGAAGCTTTCTTT
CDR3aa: CSASNGGNTEAFF

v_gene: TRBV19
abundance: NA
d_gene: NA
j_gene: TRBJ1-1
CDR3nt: TGTGCCAGTAGTATTCAAGGGGAGGGGCTGAACACTGAAGCTTTCTTT
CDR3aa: CASSIQGEGLNTEAFF

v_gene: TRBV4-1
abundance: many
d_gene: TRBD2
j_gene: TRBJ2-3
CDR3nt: TGCGCCAGCAGCCAGCAACCAAACCCTAGCGGGGGGTCCTTAGATACGCAGTATTTT
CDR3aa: CASSQQPNPSGGSLDTQYF

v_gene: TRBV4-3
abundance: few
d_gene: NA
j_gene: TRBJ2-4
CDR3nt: TGCGCCAGCAGCCAAGGGGAAGAGGGGAGATCAATGGCCAAAAACATTCAGTACTTC
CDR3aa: CASSQGEEGRSMAKNIQYF

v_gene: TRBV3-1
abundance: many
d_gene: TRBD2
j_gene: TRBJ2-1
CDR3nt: TGTGCCAGCCGACTAGCGGGGGAATACAATGAGCAGTTCTTC
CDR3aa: CASRLAGEYNEQFF

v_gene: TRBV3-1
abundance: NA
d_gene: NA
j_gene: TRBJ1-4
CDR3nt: TGTGCCAGCAGCCATCGCGGGAAAACAAATGAAAAACTGTTTTTT
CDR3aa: CASSHRGKTNEKLFF

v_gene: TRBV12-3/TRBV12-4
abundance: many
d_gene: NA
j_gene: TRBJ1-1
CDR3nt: TGTGCCAGCAGTTTGTGGGGTATGAACACTGAAGCTTTCTTT
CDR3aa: CASSLWGMNTEAFF

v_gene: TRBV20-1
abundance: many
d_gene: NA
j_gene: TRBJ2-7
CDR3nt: TGCAGTGCTCGGAAGGACAGATACGAGCAGTACTTC
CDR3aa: CSARKDRYEQYF

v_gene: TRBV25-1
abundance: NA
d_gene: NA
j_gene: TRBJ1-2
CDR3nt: TGTGCCACCTTAGAGACGGGGGTTAACTATGGCTACACCTTC
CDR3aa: CATLETGVNYGYTF

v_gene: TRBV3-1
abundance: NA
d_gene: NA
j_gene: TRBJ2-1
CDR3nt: TGTGCCAGCAGCCAAGAGCGAAAGGTGGCAACCCCCAATGAGCAGTTCTTC
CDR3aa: CASSQERKVATPNEQFF

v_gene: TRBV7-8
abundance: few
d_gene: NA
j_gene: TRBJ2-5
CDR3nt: TGTGCCAGCAGCTTAGAGGGATTTCAAGAGACCCAGTACTTC
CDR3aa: CASSLEGFQETQYF

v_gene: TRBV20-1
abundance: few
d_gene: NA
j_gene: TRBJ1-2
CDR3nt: TGCAGTGCTAGGGCTAGATCGTTCGACTATGGCTACACCTTC
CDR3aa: CSARARSFDYGYTF

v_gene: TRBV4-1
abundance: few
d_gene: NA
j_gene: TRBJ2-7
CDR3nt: TGCGCCAGCAGCCAAGAAGGGTGGGACGAGCAGTACTTC
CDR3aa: CASSQEGWDEQYF

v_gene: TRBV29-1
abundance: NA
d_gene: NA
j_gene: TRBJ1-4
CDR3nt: TGCAGCGTTGAAGACAGCTTTAATGAAAAACTGTTTTTT
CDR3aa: CSVEDSFNEKLFF

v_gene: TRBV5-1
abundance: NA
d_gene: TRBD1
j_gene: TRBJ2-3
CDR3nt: TGCGCCAGCTCGGGACAGCCGACAGATACGCAGTATTTT
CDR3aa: CASSGQPTDTQYF

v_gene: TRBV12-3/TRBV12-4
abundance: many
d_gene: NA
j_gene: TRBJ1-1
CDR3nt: TGTGCCAGCAGTTTACTGTTAGCTGACACTGAAGCTTTCTTT
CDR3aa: CASSLLLADTEAFF

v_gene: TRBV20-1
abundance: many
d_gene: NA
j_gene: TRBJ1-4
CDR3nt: TGCAGTGCCGCCGGGCGTGAAAAACTGTTTTTT
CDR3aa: CSAAGREKLFF

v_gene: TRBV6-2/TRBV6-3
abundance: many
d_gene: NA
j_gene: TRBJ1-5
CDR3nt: TGTGCCAGCAGTTACCCGGATGTGCCCCAGCATTTT
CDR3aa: CASSYPDVPQHF

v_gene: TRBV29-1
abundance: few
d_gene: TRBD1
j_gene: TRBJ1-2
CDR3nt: TGCAGCGCGAGAACCGGGACAGGGGGCTATGGCTACACCTTC
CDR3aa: CSARTGTGGYGYTF